One sample yielded the 21 T cell receptor beta chains listed below, sequenced in a study of shared clonotypes between healthy human individuals. Produced via immunoSEQ multiplex PCR; TCRdb's table is partial and in-frame only. The repertoire consists of 2,500,000 or so clones, with roughly 92% occurring once and the leading ten covering 0.37%. Sequenced input: naive CD4+ T cells from PBMCs. Described subset: CD45RA+ positively selected. These receptors were collected from a man in his late teens or twenties in good health. Some clones in this sample may be carry-over from other donors' samples.

The gene calls are TRBV25-1 and TRBJ1-4; a weak D match, TRBD1 (6 bases). Germline lookup yields CDR1 MGHDK and CDR2 SYGVNS. The CDR3 spans 13 residues. Trimming removed 6 bases from V and 3 bases from J, with 8 bases in between. CDR3 sequence reads: CASREGANEKLFF. CDR3 nucleotides: TGTGCCAGCAGGGAGGGGGCTAATGAAAAACTGTTTTTT.

This chain uses TRBV7-3 with TRBJ2-1, with D maybe TRBD2 (6 bases). The CDR3 covers 16 residues. The germline V gene has CDR1 SGHTA and CDR2 FQGTGA. V was pared by 2 bases and J by 2 bases, with 13 bases between. CDR3 in DNA: TGTGCCAGCAGCTTAGCGGCGGGAAGGACCTACAATGAGCAGTTCTTC. Translated, it gives CASSLAAGRTYNEQFF.

V usage is TRBV28 and J usage is TRBJ2-7, with TRBD2 identical over 12 bases. Germline lookup yields CDR1 MDHEN and CDR2 SYDVKM. The CDR3 extends over 14 amino acids. V trimming: 3 bases; J trimming: 12 bases; junction bases outside the gene matches: 9. The CDR3 sequence is CASSFRLAGEDPYF. Written as DNA, the CDR3 is TGTGCCAGCAGTTTCAGACTAGCGGGAGAGGATCCGTACTTC. The entire variable domain, with the rest obtained from reference TRBV28 and TRBJ2-7, is as follows: DVKVTQSSRYLVKRTGEKVFLECVQDMDHENMFWYRQDPGLGLRLIYFSYDVKMKEKGDIPEGYSVSREKKERFSLILESASTNQTSMYLCASSFRLAGEDPYFGPGTRLTVT.

Note on this clone: The same CDR3 can be traced to other DNA sequences in this sample. The CDR3 DNA is TGTGCCAGCAGCAGAGACTCCTCCTACGAGCAGTACTTC. Its translation: CASSRDSSYEQYF. The chain couples TRBV7-2 to TRBJ2-7; no clear D. The germline CDR1 and CDR2 sequences are SGHTA and FQGNSA. This CDR3 spans 13 amino acids. V dropped 5 bases and J dropped 0 bases, with 8 bases sitting between them.

As concerns this clone: The sample contains more than one DNA sequence encoding this CDR3. The chain uses TRBV7-8 and TRBJ2-7; D might be TRBD2 (6 bases). Germline CDR1 and CDR2: SGHVS and FQNEAQ. Trimming left V 2 bases short and J 0 bases short, with 8 bases between. The length of the CDR3 is 14 residues. CDR3 DNA: TGTGCCAGCAGCTTAAGGGAGGACTCCTACGAGCAGTACTTC. Its protein is CASSLREDSYEQYF.

This sequence joins TRBV27 and TRBJ1-2; the match to TRBD1 covers 8 bases. Germline CDR1 MNHEY, CDR2 SMNVEV (reference sequence). The ends lost 8 bases at V and 3 bases at J; junction bases unmatched: 11. This CDR3 region has 15 residues. The CDR3 sequence: CASRPRTGQDYGYTF. The CDR3 region has the DNA TGTGCCAGCCGCCCCAGGACAGGGCAGGACTATGGCTACACCTTC.

J is TRBJ2-1 and V is TRBV5-1, with 12 bases identical to TRBD2. Trimming took 4 bases from V and 7 from J; bases not matched to a gene: 9. The V gene's germline CDR1 is SGHRS and CDR2 YFSETQ. The CDR3 extends over 16 amino acids. The CDR3 sequence is CASSPQTSGRENEQFF. CDR3 bases: TGCGCCAGCAGCCCCCAGACTAGCGGGAGAGAGAATGAGCAGTTCTTC.

V gene TRBV9 combines with J gene TRBJ2-3; D uncertain. Germline assignment: CDR1 SGDLS and CDR2 YYNGEE. This CDR3 has 12 amino acids. Between the trimmed V and J ends, which lost 1 base and 6 bases, there was a span of 6 bases. As DNA, the CDR3 is TGTGCCAGCAGCGTAAATCTGGATACGCAGTATTTT. Its translation is CASSVNLDTQYF.

This clone appeared a single time. The rearrangement links TRBV28 to TRBJ2-1; D not certain. The CDR3 loop spans 13 amino acids. Germline V CDR1 and CDR2: MDHEN, SYDVKM. Trimming stripped 6 bases from V and 6 bases from J, with 12 bases between. In DNA, the CDR3 is TGTGCCAGCAGAAGACCCCCTCCCAATGAGCAGTTCTTC. This codes for CASRRPPPNEQFF.

This chain uses TRBV18 with TRBJ1-1, with no clear D. This CDR3 is built from 17 residues. Germline CDR1 reads KGHSH; CDR2 reads LQKENI. V was pared by 3 bases and J by 0 bases, with 17 bases between. The CDR3 region is CASSPYPTRGMNTEAFF. CDR3 sequence (DNA): TGTGCCAGCTCACCCTATCCCACACGGGGTATGAACACTGAAGCTTTCTTT.

The chain is built from TRBV11-2 and TRBJ1-6; D ambiguous. The CDR3 runs 14 residues. The V and J ends lost 3 bases and 9 bases respectively, with 12 bases between them. CDR1 and CDR2 from the germline V gene are SGHAT and FQNNGV. The CDR3 region has the DNA TGTGCCAGCAGCTTTGCCCTTCGTGGTTCACCCCTCCACTTT. It encodes CASSFALRGSPLHF.

This chain uses TRBV19 with TRBJ2-7, with 10 bases fitting TRBD1. Trimming removed 7 bases from V and 2 bases from J; junction bases left unmatched: 14. CDR1 and CDR2 from the germline V gene are LNHDA and SQIVND (reference sequence). The CDR3 sequence is 17 residues long. The chain's CDR3 is CASTPSGGGQGAYEQYF. CDR3 nucleotide sequence: TGTGCCAGTACCCCGTCGGGAGGCGGACAGGGGGCCTACGAGCAGTACTTC.

The CDR3 DNA reads as TGTGCCATCTCAATCGCGGGACAGGGAAGCGAGCAGTACTTC. It yields the protein CAISIAGQGSEQYF. V gene TRBV10-3 combines with J gene TRBJ2-7, with 9 bases fitting TRBD1. V was pared by 8 bases and J by 6 bases, with 11 bases of the junction left unmatched. The length of the CDR3 is 14 residues. The germline CDR1 and CDR2 sequences are ENHRY and SYGVKD.

The sample holds one count of this clone. CDR3 loop: CASSRIVPHEQYF. In DNA, the CDR3 is TGTGCCAGCAGCCGAATTGTGCCTCACGAGCAGTACTTC. The V gene is TRBV28, the J gene TRBJ2-7; no firm D call. Per the germline V gene, CDR1 is MDHEN and CDR2 is SYDVKM. Trimming cost V 6 bases and J 5 bases, with 14 bases left between them. The CDR3 extends over 13 amino acids.

The chain uses TRBV5-1 and TRBJ2-1; possible D gene TRBD2, 6 bases. Germline-derived CDR1 and CDR2 are SGHRS and YFSETQ. V was clipped by 4 bases and J by 8 bases, with 22 bases between them. CDR3 length: 16 residues. This CDR3 is CASSSLGGRRVDEQFF. CDR3 DNA: TGCGCCAGCAGCAGCTTAGGAGGGAGAAGGGTCGATGAGCAGTTCTTC. Full variable domain (remainder filled in from reference TRBV5-1 and TRBJ2-1): KAGVTQTPRYLIKTRGQQVTLSCSPISGHRSVSWYQQTPGQGLQFLFEYFSETQRNKGNFPGRFSGRQFSNSRSEMNVSTLELGDSALYLCASSSLGGRRVDEQFFGPGTRLTVL.

V and J are TRBV28 and TRBJ2-6; D assignment may be TRBD1 or TRBD2 (5 bases each). V gave up 2 bases and J gave up 4 bases, with 15 bases separating them. Germline loops: CDR1 MDHEN, CDR2 SYDVKM. The CDR3 sequence is 17 residues long. DNA of the CDR3: TGTGCCAGCAGTTTAGTTCGTCCAGGGACCGGGGCCAACGTCCTGACTTTC. It is translated as CASSLVRPGTGANVLTF. The variable domain in full, with the rest retrieved from reference TRBV28 and TRBJ2-6, is DVKVTQSSRYLVKRTGEKVFLECVQDMDHENMFWYRQDPGLGLRLIYFSYDVKMKEKGDIPEGYSVSREKKERFSLILESASTNQTSMYLCASSLVRPGTGANVLTFGAGSRLTVL.

The V and J genes are TRBV5-8 and TRBJ2-7, with D unresolved. Germline CDR1 and CDR2: SGHTS and YDEGEE. The CDR3 is 15 residues long. V was pared by 0 bases and J by 1 base, with 11 bases between. CDR3 protein: CASSLELAKSYEQYF. The CDR3, as DNA: TGTGCCAGCAGCTTGGAATTGGCGAAGTCCTACGAGCAGTACTTC.

As concerns this clone: This sample also contains other DNA sequences that code for the same CDR3. The gene calls are TRBV5-1 and TRBJ2-7; tentatively, D is TRBD1 (6 bases). CDR1 and CDR2 from the germline V gene are SGHRS and YFSETQ. This CDR3 is built from 14 residues. With 2 bases removed from V and 2 bases from J, the gap between germline ends came to 11 bases. CDR3 DNA: TGCGCCAGCAGCTTAGCCGGGACAACCTACGAGCAGTACTTC. Residues: CASSLAGTTYEQYF.

The chain combines TRBV5-1 with TRBJ2-7; TRBD1 matches 7 bases. Unmatched junction bases numbered 8, after V lost 2 bases and J lost 0 bases. This CDR3 is built from 16 residues. Per germline, CDR1 SGHRS and CDR2 YFSETQ. The CDR3 is CASSLGVDRVSYEQYF. The CDR3 DNA follows: TGCGCCAGCAGCTTAGGAGTCGACAGGGTCTCCTACGAGCAGTACTTC.

Worth noting for this clone: In the same sample, other DNA sequences code for this CDR3. This chain joins TRBV5-1 and TRBJ1-1; D is perhaps TRBD1 (5 bases). The V end lost 4 bases, the J end lost 3 bases, and 13 bases lay between the germline ends. The CDR3 extends over 14 amino acids. Germline assignment: CDR1 SGHRS and CDR2 YFSETQ. The CDR3 sequence is CASSLVAGDTEAFF. The CDR3 nucleotides read TGCGCCAGCAGCCTAGTGGCGGGGGACACTGAAGCTTTCTTT.

This chain joins TRBV7-9 and TRBJ2-1; 9 bases align to TRBD2. Germline V lookup: CDR1 SEHNR, CDR2 FQNEAQ (reference sequence). V gave up 2 bases and J gave up 8 bases; unmatched junction bases: 7. CDR3 length: 15 residues. Here the CDR3 reads CASSLWPSGTYEQFF. Here the CDR3 DNA reads TGTGCCAGCAGCTTATGGCCTAGCGGGACTTATGAGCAGTTCTTC.